These 32 T cell receptor beta chains were all obtained from the same sample, sequenced in a study of T cell clusters in autoimmune cytopenias. Some 38,000 genome equivalents of blood DNA were amplified for TRB. TRB was amplified by touch-down multiplex PCR, primer pools A and B combined. After re-calling the multiplex PCR reads, TCRdb lists one entry per CDR3 protein, DNA absent. The sample data list 15,000 or so distinct CDR3 sequences. The material sequenced was peripheral blood. Receptor source: a human donor with an autoimmune cytopenia or autoimmune hepatitis (not recorded which).

This chain links TRBV27 with TRBJ1-5; the TCRdb D gene call, TRBD1, has no DNA to confirm it. There are 14 residues in the CDR3. From germline, CDR1 is MNHEY and CDR2 SMNVEV (reference sequence). The CDR3: CASSGRDGGQPQHF.

The chain joins TRBV6-1 to TRBJ2-3; checking the TCRdb D call of TRBD1 is not possible without DNA. Germline assignment: CDR1 MNHNS and CDR2 SASEGT. The CDR3 extends over 13 amino acids. The CDR3 protein is CASRDRPTDTQYF.

The CDR3 sequence: CASIHSGRPLGTDTQYF. J is TRBJ2-3 and V is TRBV13; TCRdb returns TRBD2, unconfirmable since there is no DNA. The CDR3 totals 17 residues. CDR1 is PRHDT, CDR2 FYEKMQ, per germline (reference sequence).

Frequency places this clonotype as medium-sized. This sequence joins TRBV12-3 or TRBV12-4 and TRBJ2-3; TCRdb calls TRBD2, which cannot be checked without DNA. The CDR3 runs 15 residues. This CDR3 reads CASTARTYSTDTQYF.

J is TRBJ2-3 and V is TRBV5-1; TCRdb returns TRBD2, unconfirmable since there is no DNA. Germline CDR1 is SGHRS and CDR2 is YFSETQ. The CDR3 totals 14 residues. CDR3 in amino acids: CASSLARDHGRQYF.

The chain recombines TRBV18 with TRBJ2-7; TCRdb outputs TRBD2, but without DNA this stays unchecked. Germline V gene sequence: CDR1 KGHSH, CDR2 LQKENI. The CDR3 sequence is 15 residues long. CDR3 sequence: CASSPIQRELYEQYF.

The chain links TRBV6-5 to TRBJ2-2; TCRdb outputs TRBD2, but without DNA this stays unchecked. This CDR3 region has 15 residues. Germline lookup yields CDR1 MNHEY and CDR2 SVGAGI. The CDR3: CASSSSGGAGGELFF.

The chain couples TRBV6-4 to TRBJ2-2; no DNA is available, so the TRBD2 call from TCRdb remains unchecked. The CDR3 contains 15 residues. Germline CDR1 is MRHNA and CDR2 is SNTAGT. This chain's CDR3 is CASRRASGKTGELFF.

The chain joins TRBV11-2 to TRBJ1-6. This CDR3 comprises 14 residues. Germline assignment: CDR1 SGHAT and CDR2 FQNNGV. CDR3 sequence: CASSLDWERHDLHF. The full variable domain, in which reference TRBV11-2 and TRBJ1-6 provide the parts outside the CDR3, is EAGVAQSPRYKIIEKRQSVAFWCNPISGHATLYWYQQILGQGPKLLIQFQNNGVVDDSQLPKDRFSAERLKGVDSTLKIQPAKLEDSAVYLCASSLDWERHDLHFGNGTRLTVT.

The chain has TRBV6-5 and TRBJ2-3; the D call from TCRdb, TRBD2, cannot be confirmed without DNA. This CDR3 spans 15 amino acids. Germline lookup yields CDR1 MNHEY and CDR2 SVGAGI. This chain's CDR3 is CASSYLGGSSDTQYF.

This chain connects TRBV18 to TRBJ2-7; as DNA is missing, the TRBD1 call by TCRdb cannot be tested. The CDR3 is 16 amino acids. Germline CDR1 is KGHSH and CDR2 is LQKENI. CDR3 sequence: CASSPNSGRGSYEQYF. The full variable domain, in which reference TRBV18 and TRBJ2-7 provide the parts outside the CDR3, is NAGVMQNPRHLVRRRGQEARLRCSPMKGHSHVYWYRQLPEEGLKFMVYLQKENIIDESGMPKERFSAEFPKEGPSILRIQQVVRGDSAAYFCASSPNSGRGSYEQYFGPGTRLTVT.

The chain uses TRBV12-3 or TRBV12-4 and TRBJ2-6; as DNA is missing, the TRBD1 call by TCRdb cannot be tested. The CDR3 is 18 amino acids. CDR3 protein: CASRRTGTGVGGANVLTF.

The CDR3 region is CASSHYFTSRLFF. V gene TRBV14 combines with J gene TRBJ1-4. The V gene's germline CDR1 is SGHDN and CDR2 FVKESK. The CDR3 runs to 13 residues.

V gene TRBV12-3 or TRBV12-4 combines with J gene TRBJ2-7; the TCRdb call, TRBD1, lacks DNA for checking. The CDR3 length is 14 residues. CDR3 amino acids: CASSFGTAGRGQYF.

The chain has TRBV15 and TRBJ1-1. Germline-derived CDR1 and CDR2 are LNHNV and YYDKDF (reference sequence). The CDR3 covers 15 residues. CDR3 amino acids: CATSRVDIGNTEAFF.

Its frequency marks this clonotype as medium-sized (0.01 to 0.1%). CDR3 in amino acids: CASSYPGLNEQFF. The chain combines TRBV6-5 with TRBJ2-1; TCRdb proposes TRBD2, but this gene call is untestable without DNA. This CDR3 comprises 13 residues. The germline gives CDR1 MNHEY, CDR2 SVGAGI.

The rearrangement joins TRBV5-6 to TRBJ1-2. Germline V gene sequence: CDR1 SGHDT, CDR2 YYEEEE. The CDR3 runs to 17 residues. The CDR3 sequence: CASSLFRPTDRDYGYTF.

J is TRBJ1-1 and V is TRBV5-5. Germline V gene lookup returns CDR1 SGHKS and CDR2 YYEKEE (reference sequence). This CDR3 is 17 amino acids long. The CDR3: CASRRGGSPPLNTEAFF.

The rearrangement joins TRBV18 to TRBJ1-6. Looked up from germline, CDR1 is KGHSH and CDR2 is LQKENI. The CDR3 loop spans 16 amino acids. The CDR3 loop is CASSPYRTVNNSPLHF.

This chain links TRBV27 with TRBJ1-6; TCRdb proposes TRBD1, but this gene call is untestable without DNA. The CDR3 consists of 17 residues. In germline, CDR1 is MNHEY, CDR2 SMNVEV (reference sequence). CDR3 sequence reads: CASSPTDVWGATVTLHF.

This chain connects TRBV11-1 to TRBJ1-6. The CDR3 totals 13 residues. The V gene's germline CDR1 is SGHAT and CDR2 FQDESV (reference sequence). The CDR3 spells CASSLLMGSPLHF.

The chain couples TRBV27 to TRBJ2-7. The CDR3 loop spans 11 amino acids. CDR1 MNHEY and CDR2 SMNVEV come from the germline V gene (reference sequence). This chain's CDR3 is CASYFRGAQYF.

This clonotype is called medium-sized (0.01 to 0.1%) based on its frequency. CDR3 region: CASKPGQGNNSPLHF. V usage is TRBV19 and J usage is TRBJ1-6; TCRdb reports TRBD1, a call that lacks DNA to check it against. The germline V gene encodes CDR1 LNHDA and CDR2 SQIVND (reference sequence). The CDR3 has 15 residues.

The chain employs TRBV13 and TRBJ2-3. CDR1 is PRHDT and CDR2 is FYEKMQ in the germline V gene (reference sequence). The CDR3 length is 16 residues. The CDR3 spells CASSLFATSSSDTQYF.

This CDR3 is CASSLGTGVPGELFF. This chain joins TRBV5-1 and TRBJ2-2; the D gene TCRdb calls, TRBD1, cannot be checked with no DNA. CDR3 size: 15 residues. Germline V gives CDR1 SGHRS, CDR2 YFSETQ.

Judged by frequency, this clonotype is medium-sized (0.01 to 0.1%). This rearrangement joins TRBV11-1 to TRBJ2-7. Germline lookup yields CDR1 SGHAT and CDR2 FQDESV (reference sequence). CDR3 length: 15 residues. CDR3 sequence: CASSLSAGSSYEQYF.

The V gene is TRBV5-6, the J gene TRBJ1-2; TCRdb outputs TRBD1, but without DNA this stays unchecked. This CDR3 spans 17 amino acids. In germline, CDR1 is SGHDT, CDR2 YYEEEE. This chain's CDR3 is CASSLQDRGLEGYGYTF.

The CDR3 loop is CASRPTGRPSELFF. The genes are TRBV12-3 or TRBV12-4 and TRBJ1-4; TCRdb proposes TRBD1, but this gene call is untestable without DNA. The CDR3 totals 14 residues.

CDR3 sequence reads: CATARQSGNQPQHF. This chain links TRBV19 with TRBJ1-5; TCRdb designates TRBD1, a call that cannot be tested without DNA. This CDR3 is 14 amino acids long. Germline V gives CDR1 LNHDA, CDR2 SQIVND (reference sequence).

CDR3 protein: CASSPRQNNEQFF. This chain connects TRBV19 to TRBJ2-1; lacking DNA, the TRBD1 call made by TCRdb goes unchecked. The CDR3 totals 13 residues. The V gene's germline CDR1 is LNHDA and CDR2 SQIVND (reference sequence).

The J gene is TRBJ2-1, the V gene TRBV11-2; TCRdb indicates TRBD1, and absent DNA this call remains unverified. This CDR3 region has 16 residues. Germline V gene data show CDR1 as SGHAT and CDR2 as FQNNGV. This chain's CDR3 is CASSPQGASTYNEQFF. The variable domain in full, with the rest retrieved from reference TRBV11-2 and TRBJ2-1, is EAGVAQSPRYKIIEKRQSVAFWCNPISGHATLYWYQQILGQGPKLLIQFQNNGVVDDSQLPKDRFSAERLKGVDSTLKIQPAKLEDSAVYLCASSPQGASTYNEQFFGPGTRLTVL.

The V and J genes are TRBV5-6 and TRBJ1-2. The CDR3 runs 14 residues. Looked up from germline, CDR1 is SGHDT and CDR2 is YYEEEE. The CDR3 reads CASSLDRLNYGYTF.